This TCR beta chain was identified in a study of blood T cell repertoires in COVID-19 (dated by TCRdb to the early 2020s). About the full investigation: Samples covering the acute and convalescent phases of COVID-19 were provided by collaborators in the United States, Italy and Spain. The material from the prospective study consisted of cDNA or gDNA derived from T cells, B-cell-depleted T cells, or PBMCs. The dataset comprised deeply sampled blood TCRbeta repertoires from subjects exposed to, actively infected with, or recovered from COVID-19. The repertoires were made available in a free public database intended to serve as a resource for research on the immune response to SARS-CoV-2. Samples were obtained from the ongoing ImmuneRACE study (first 160 participants) and from over 1,000 subjects provided by 6 global collaborators. Sample metadata almost always included a de-identified subject ID, COVID-19 status, age in years and sex. Where available, HLA class I and class II types were taken from metadata supplied by the sample provider and were not determined by assay-based typing.

From the cysteine through the phenylalanine, the CDR3 covers 15 amino acids. Kept here is only the CDR3 DNA, which spans 45 bases and is read in frame from base 1. Clipping removes 0 bases from V and 5 bases from J, with 3 as the unmatched junction base count. CDR1 KGHSH and CDR2 LQKENI were looked up in the germline V gene. Collaborating institutions collected whole blood in K2EDTA tubes following their own protocols. For TCRbeta analysis, collaborators shipped samples as frozen whole blood, isolated PBMCs, or DNA extracted from either of those sample types. The immunoSEQ Assay, a bias-controlled multiplex PCR, was used to amplify TCRbeta CDR3 regions from genomic DNA. The authors' analysis ran thus. The number of nucleated cells in each sample was estimated by amplification of reference gene primers within the assay. To quantify the absolute abundance of each unique TCRbeta CDR3 rearrangement, sequence reads were collapsed and filtered. For each sample, productive Simpson clonality was calculated as the square root of Simpson's diversity index across productive rearrangements. Held by TCRdb, this immuneACCESS table contains in-frame sequences only and omits some clones. Under half of the omission traces to an unresolved V gene where checked; the cause of the rest is unknown. Clone size and the V and J calls come from that table; the DNA yielded D and trimming. This sample is represented by roughly 70,000 clones; 82% of them were singletons. The leading ten clones occupy roughly 4% of the sample.

Concerning this clone itself: Its antigen target is currently unknown. No per-base quality is available; no much larger clone lies one base away.

Here is what the overall study found, with its caveats: The quantity of clinical and demographic metadata differed by source and by participant and was supplied without curation.

The specimen sequenced was peripheral blood. The TCR comes from a woman in her sixties or seventies with acute or convalescent COVID-19. In this chain, TRBV18 is recombined with TRBJ2-7, with 11 middle bases fitting TRBD2. This receptor has the CDR3 CASSPPTSGRDEQYF. The nucleotide sequence is given as TGTGCCAGCTCACCACCAACTAGCGGGAGAGACGAGCAGTACTTC.